The clone carrying this T cell receptor beta chain was observed many times. As yet, its antigen is unknown. V dropped 6 bases and J dropped 2 bases, with 16 bases sitting between them. This CDR3 has 16 residues. Germline CDR1 and CDR2: SGHVS and FQNEAQ. These data belong to a study of metastatic and nonmetastatic thyroid tumors. For the study at large: Repertoires were compared across blood and tumor or nodule tissue from malignant and benign thyroid patients. Study-wide results and limits: Significantly higher TCR beta diversity was reportedly seen in malignant thyroid tumors than benign nodules, in blood and tumor.

Authors' data handling: Across clinicopathological groups, CDR3 differences served as the basis for building a distant-metastasis classifier for papillary thyroid cancer. From the PCR reads, TCRdb re-called clones with MiXCR. V and J calls and clone size were set by TCRdb, not the authors. The sample yields about 20,000 clones, roughly a third seen once. Patients had received no treatment of any kind before thyroid surgery. The source material was blood. The receptor was isolated from a female donor with papillary thyroid cancer or a benign thyroid nodule (not recorded which). Some clones in this sample may be carry-over from other donors' samples. The genes are TRBV7-8 and TRBJ2-2; either TRBD1 or TRBD2 may fit D (5 bases each). CDR3 sequence (DNA): TGTGCCAGCAGAGACCTCCGGGACCATAACACCGGGGAGCTGTTTTTT. Its translation is CASRDLRDHNTGELFF.